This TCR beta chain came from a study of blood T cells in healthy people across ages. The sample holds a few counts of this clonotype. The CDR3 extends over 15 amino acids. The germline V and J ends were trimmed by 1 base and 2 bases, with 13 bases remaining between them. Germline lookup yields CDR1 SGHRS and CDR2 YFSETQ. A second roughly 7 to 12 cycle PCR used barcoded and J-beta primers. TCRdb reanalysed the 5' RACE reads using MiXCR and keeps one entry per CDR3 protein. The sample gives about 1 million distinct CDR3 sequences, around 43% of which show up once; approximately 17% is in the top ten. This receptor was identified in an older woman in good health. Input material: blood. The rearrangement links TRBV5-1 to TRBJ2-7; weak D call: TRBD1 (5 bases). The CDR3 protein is CASSLFPGMAYEQYF. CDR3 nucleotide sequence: TGCGCCAGCAGCTTGTTTCCAGGGATGGCCTACGAGCAGTACTTC.